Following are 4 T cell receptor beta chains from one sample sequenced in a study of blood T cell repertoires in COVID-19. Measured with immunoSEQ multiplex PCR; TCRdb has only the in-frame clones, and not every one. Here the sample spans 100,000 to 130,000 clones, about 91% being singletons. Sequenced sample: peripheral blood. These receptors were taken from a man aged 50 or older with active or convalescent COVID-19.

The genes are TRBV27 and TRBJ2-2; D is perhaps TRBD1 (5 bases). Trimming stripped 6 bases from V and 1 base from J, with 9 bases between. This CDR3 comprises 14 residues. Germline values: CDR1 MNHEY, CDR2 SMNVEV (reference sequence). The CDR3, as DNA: TGTGCCAGCAGCGCCGGACAGAACACCGGGGAGCTGTTTTTT. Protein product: CASSAGQNTGELFF.

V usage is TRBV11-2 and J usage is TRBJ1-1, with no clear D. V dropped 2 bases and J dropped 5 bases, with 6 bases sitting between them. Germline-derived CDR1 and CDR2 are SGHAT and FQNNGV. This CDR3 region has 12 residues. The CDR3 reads CASSLFQTEAFF. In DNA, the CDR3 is TGTGCCAGCAGCTTATTCCAGACTGAAGCTTTCTTT.

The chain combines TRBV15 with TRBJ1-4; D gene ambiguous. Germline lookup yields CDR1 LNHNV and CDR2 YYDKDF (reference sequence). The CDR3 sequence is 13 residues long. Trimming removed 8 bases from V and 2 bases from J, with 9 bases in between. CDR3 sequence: CATSGFTNEKLFF. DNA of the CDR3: TGTGCCACCTCGGGATTCACTAATGAAAAACTGTTTTTT.

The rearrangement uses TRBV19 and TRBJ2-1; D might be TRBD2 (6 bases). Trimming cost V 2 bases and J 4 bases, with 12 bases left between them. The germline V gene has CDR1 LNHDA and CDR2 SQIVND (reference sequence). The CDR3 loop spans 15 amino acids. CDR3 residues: CASSIRRDFYNEQFF. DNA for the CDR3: TGTGCCAGTAGTATACGAAGGGACTTTTACAATGAGCAGTTCTTC.